A selection of T cell receptor beta chains follows, all from one sample in a study of T cells in Graves' hyperthyroidism and ophthalmopathy. TCRdb independently ran MiXCR on the multiplex PCR reads; one entry per CDR3 protein. The table lists 600,000 to 850,000 distinct CDR3 sequences, approximately 18% of them singletons. The sequencing sample was made of blood. The receptors here all came from a woman aged 50 to 60 with Graves' hyperthyroidism that later progressed to Graves' ophthalmopathy. The CDR3 runs from the conserved cysteine through the conserved F or W. Each record gives: D gene, clone size, V gene, J gene, CDR3 DNA, CDR3 protein. A D gene is named only where the DNA matches it firmly. For some rows the clone size is stated as once, few or many, or as a class when expanded; others skip it.

D: NA
size: NA
V: TRBV5-1
J: TRBJ2-7
DNA: TGCGCCAGCAGCCCAAGGGAAGGCAGGTCCCTTACCTACGAGCAGTACTTC
CDR3: CASSPREGRSLTYEQYF

D: TRBD2
size: many
V: TRBV30
J: TRBJ2-1
DNA: TGTGCCTGTGAAACTAGCGGGGTCTACAATGAGCAGTTCTTC
CDR3: CACETSGVYNEQFF

D: NA
size: many
V: TRBV12-3/TRBV12-4
J: TRBJ2-1
DNA: TGTGCCAGCAGTGACAGTAGTCTAGCTTACAATGAGCAGTTCTTC
CDR3: CASSDSSLAYNEQFF

D: NA
size: NA
V: TRBV5-1
J: TRBJ1-1
DNA: TGCGCCAGCAGCTCCGTACAGGGAATGAACACTGAAGCTTTCTTT
CDR3: CASSSVQGMNTEAFF

D: NA
size: many
V: TRBV12-3/TRBV12-4
J: TRBJ2-1
DNA: NA
CDR3: CASSTSDRTYARDEQFF

D: NA
size: NA
V: TRBV20-1
J: TRBJ1-1
DNA: TGCAGTGCTAGGGGCGGGGGGTATACGAACACTGAAGCTTTCTTT
CDR3: CSARGGGYTNTEAFF

D: TRBD1
size: NA
V: TRBV4-1
J: TRBJ2-7
DNA: TGCGCCAGCAGCACCCGGACAGGGGATGCCTACGAGCAGTACTTC
CDR3: CASSTRTGDAYEQYF

D: NA
size: NA
V: TRBV7-2
J: TRBJ1-1
DNA: TGTGCCAGCAGCTTCACAGGCAGGTACAGGGTGGCTTTCTTT
CDR3: CASSFTGRYRVAFF

D: NA
size: NA
V: TRBV6-1
J: TRBJ2-7
DNA: TGTGCCAGCAGTGAAGCAGCCAGGGCCTACGAGCAGTACTTC
CDR3: CASSEAARAYEQYF

D: NA
size: NA
V: TRBV19
J: TRBJ1-2
DNA: TGTGCCAGTAGTATCCCCCTCGACTATGGCTACACCTTC
CDR3: CASSIPLDYGYTF

D: TRBD1
size: once
V: TRBV29-1
J: TRBJ1-2
DNA: TGCAGCGTTGATCCCCGGGACAGGGAGGGCCACACCTTC
CDR3: CSVDPRDREGHTF

D: NA
size: NA
V: TRBV6-1
J: TRBJ1-5
DNA: TGTGCCAGCAGTGAACCGGGATCGGTTCAGCCCCAGCATTTT
CDR3: CASSEPGSVQPQHF

D: TRBD1
size: NA
V: TRBV4-1
J: TRBJ2-5
DNA: TGCGCCAGCAGCCACCCCCCGAGCCAGGGACAGTCACAAGAGACCCAGTACTTC
CDR3: CASSHPPSQGQSQETQYF

D: NA
size: NA
V: TRBV28
J: TRBJ1-5
DNA: TGTGCCAGCAGTCTTGTTTTAGGGAGTGACAATCAGCCCCAGCATTTT
CDR3: CASSLVLGSDNQPQHF

D: NA
size: NA
V: TRBV19
J: TRBJ1-4
DNA: TGTGCCAGTAGTATGAGGGTCCAGGGTGAAAAACTGTTTTTT
CDR3: CASSMRVQGEKLFF

D: TRBD1
size: NA
V: TRBV7-9
J: TRBJ1-2
DNA: TGTGCCAGCAGCGCAAGGACAGGTATCGACTATGGCTACACCTTC
CDR3: CASSARTGIDYGYTF

D: TRBD1
size: NA
V: TRBV4-1
J: TRBJ2-7
DNA: TGCGCCAGCAGCCAAGAGGGACAGGGTGGTCGCGAGCAGTACTTC
CDR3: CASSQEGQGGREQYF

D: NA
size: few
V: TRBV9
J: TRBJ1-1
DNA: TGTGCCAGCAGCCCTGACATTCTGAACACTGAAGCTTTCTTT
CDR3: CASSPDILNTEAFF

D: NA
size: NA
V: TRBV5-1
J: TRBJ1-2
DNA: TGCGCCAGCAGGGCCCAGCACACGACTGGCTACACCTTC
CDR3: CASRAQHTTGYTF

D: TRBD1
size: NA
V: TRBV4-1
J: TRBJ2-5
DNA: TGCGCCAGCAGCCTCCGGGACAGGGAGAGGGTGGAGACCCAGTACTTC
CDR3: CASSLRDRERVETQYF

D: NA
size: many
V: TRBV7-8
J: TRBJ1-3
DNA: TGTGCCAGCAGCTTATATCCGCTGGCAAACACCATATATTTT
CDR3: CASSLYPLANTIYF

D: TRBD2
size: NA
V: TRBV9
J: TRBJ2-3
DNA: TGTGCCAGCAGCGCCGCCGGGACTAGCGGGAGAAGCACAGATACGCAGTATTTT
CDR3: CASSAAGTSGRSTDTQYF

D: TRBD1
size: many
V: TRBV6-5
J: TRBJ1-1
DNA: TGTGCCAGCAGTTACGGGGCAGGGGGGACTGAAGCTTTCTTT
CDR3: CASSYGAGGTEAFF

D: TRBD2
size: many
V: TRBV20-1
J: TRBJ2-1
DNA: TGCAGTGCTAGAGCAACGGCCCTAGCGGGGGGGCCCTACAATGAGCAGTTCTTC
CDR3: CSARATALAGGPYNEQFF

D: TRBD1
size: many
V: TRBV18
J: TRBJ2-5
DNA: TGTGCCAGCTCACCACCCTGGACAGGGAGGCAAGAGACCCAGTACTTC
CDR3: CASSPPWTGRQETQYF

D: NA
size: many
V: TRBV20-1
J: TRBJ1-5
DNA: TGCAGTGCTAGATTGACCCGTGGATCGCAGCCCCAGCATTTT
CDR3: CSARLTRGSQPQHF

D: NA
size: NA
V: TRBV27
J: TRBJ1-2
DNA: TGTGCCAGCAGTTTATCGGCTGATGGGATCGGGGACTATGGCTACACCTTC
CDR3: CASSLSADGIGDYGYTF

D: TRBD1
size: NA
V: TRBV2
J: TRBJ1-1
DNA: TGTGCCAGCCTGGACAGGGGGAAGGCTTTCTTT
CDR3: CASLDRGKAFF

D: TRBD1
size: few
V: TRBV19
J: TRBJ1-1
DNA: TGTGCCAGTAGTATAAGGGACAGGGTCTACGCAGTTGAAGCTTTCTTT
CDR3: CASSIRDRVYAVEAFF

D: TRBD2
size: NA
V: TRBV3-1
J: TRBJ2-1
DNA: TGTGCCAGCAGCCAGGTCGCGGGGGGTCCTTACAATGAGCAGTTCTTC
CDR3: CASSQVAGGPYNEQFF

D: NA
size: many
V: TRBV11-1
J: TRBJ2-7
DNA: TGTGCCAGCAAGGGGACGCATGAGTACGAGCAGTACTTC
CDR3: CASKGTHEYEQYF

D: NA
size: many
V: TRBV9
J: TRBJ2-7
DNA: TGTGCCAGCAGCGTAGTTTCGGGTTACGAGCAGTACTTC
CDR3: CASSVVSGYEQYF

D: NA
size: few
V: TRBV3-1
J: TRBJ1-6
DNA: TGTGCCAGCAGCCAAGAAAGCGCAGCGACTTATTCACCCCCCCACTTT
CDR3: CASSQESAATYSPPHF

D: TRBD1
size: many
V: TRBV18
J: TRBJ2-3
DNA: TGTGCCAGCTCATACACAGGGGGCGCAGATACGCAGTATTTT
CDR3: CASSYTGGADTQYF

D: NA
size: many
V: TRBV20-1
J: TRBJ1-1
DNA: TGCAGCGGATCCGGGAACACTGAAGCTTTCTTT
CDR3: CSGSGNTEAFF

D: TRBD2
size: NA
V: TRBV5-1
J: TRBJ2-1
DNA: TGCGCCAGCTGCACTAGCGGGGGGTACAATGAGCAGTTCTTC
CDR3: CASCTSGGYNEQFF